The TCR beta chain under discussion was sequenced for a study of T cells in Graves' hyperthyroidism and ophthalmopathy. The V end was cut by 5 bases, the J end by 4 bases, with 19 bases between. CDR1 is SGHTA and CDR2 is FQGNSA in the germline V gene. The CDR3 loop spans 16 amino acids. Source material for PBMCs was 10 ml fresh peripheral blood. This clonotype was detected ten times or more. RNA transcripts provided the source from which TCR beta CDR3 regions were amplified. RT-PCR in the first round (using the HTBI primer set) targeted the TCR CDR3. One entry per CDR3 protein, called by TCRdb with MiXCR from the multiplex PCR reads. The data hold approximately 400,000 distinct CDR3 sequences, with roughly 12% observed a single time.

Sequenced: blood. This clonotype originated in a man between 25 and 39 years old with Graves' hyperthyroidism that later progressed to Graves' ophthalmopathy. The rearrangement uses TRBV7-2 and TRBJ2-3; a weak D match, TRBD2 (6 bases). This chain's CDR3 is CASSRLVAGQADTQYF. CDR3 nucleotides: TGTGCCAGCAGCCGACTAGTGGCGGGGCAGGCAGATACGCAGTATTTT. The full variable domain, with the rest looked up from reference TRBV7-2 and TRBJ2-3, is GAGVSQSPSNKVTEKGKDVELRCDPISGHTALYWYRQSLGQGLEFLIYFQGNSAPDKSGLPSDRFSAERTGGSVSTLTIQRTQQEDSAVYLCASSRLVAGQADTQYFGPGTRLTVL.